The next 3 T cell receptor beta chains were all read from a single sample in a study of chemoradiotherapy in HPV16-positive cancers. This table comes from immunoSEQ multiplex PCR, and its TCRdb copy is limited to in-frame clones, with some not included. This table holds about 5,100 clones, 85% to 95% found once. Sample acquisition took place from a patient who underwent chemoradiotherapy. Receptors were obtained from a human donor with HPV-associated anogenital cancer.

The chain uses TRBV14 and TRBJ2-1; TRBD2 agrees at 8 bases. CDR3 length equals 16 residues. After removal of 3 bases from V and 8 bases from J, the junction contained 12 bases not matched to a gene. Looked up from germline, CDR1 is SGHDN and CDR2 is FVKESK. The CDR3 DNA reads TGTGCCAGCAGCCAGACTCTTAGCGGGGCCAGGGATGAGCAGTTCTTC. Amino acid sequence: CASSQTLSGARDEQFF.

The V call is TRBV10-3, the J call TRBJ1-1; 9 positions agree with TRBD1. CDR3 length equals 15 residues. Germline CDR1 reads ENHRY; CDR2 reads SYGVKD. V shed 6 bases, J shed 4 bases, and the junction held 9 bases outside the gene matches. This chain's CDR3 is CAIRTDRGRVTEAFF. The CDR3 DNA sequence: TGTGCCATCAGGACCGACAGGGGGAGAGTCACTGAAGCTTTCTTT.

The chain couples TRBV13 to TRBJ1-2, with 9 bases aligning to TRBD1. The CDR3 extends over 14 amino acids. Germline CDR1 PRHDT, CDR2 FYEKMQ (reference sequence). V was pared by 7 bases and J by 3 bases, with 6 bases of the junction left unmatched. CDR3 in amino acids: CASNRDREDYGYTF. The CDR3 DNA reads as TGTGCCAGCAATCGGGACAGGGAGGACTATGGCTACACCTTC.